The subject of this entry is one T cell receptor beta chain. Its antigen is not identified. The CDR3 totals 17 residues. Per the germline V gene, CDR1 is SGHRS and CDR2 is YFSETQ. V lost 0 bases, J lost 2 bases, and 5 bases stayed unmatched. The sample comes from a study of cytomegalovirus exposure and HLA in healthy donors. Study outcomes and limitations: Among donors in an Asian-associated ancestry cluster, a later analysis reportedly found fewer N-insertions than the roughly 650-donor mean. Under in vitro conditions, three CMV-associated chains were confirmed as specific for CMV antigens.

PCR primers comprised 60 Vbeta and 13 Jbeta primers. Clones were read by immunoSEQ multiplex PCR, and TCRdb kept only the in-frame ones, dropping some. The table lists 25,000 to 35,000 clones, less than 70% of them singletons. This TCR came from a man in his forties or fifties in good health and CMV-seropositive. The material sequenced was PBMCs. The J gene is TRBJ2-6, the V gene TRBV5-1; TRBD1 aligns across 7 bases. The CDR3 region is CASSLETGTAGANVLTF. The CDR3 DNA is TGCGCCAGCAGCTTGGAGACAGGGACGGCTGGGGCCAACGTCCTGACTTTC.